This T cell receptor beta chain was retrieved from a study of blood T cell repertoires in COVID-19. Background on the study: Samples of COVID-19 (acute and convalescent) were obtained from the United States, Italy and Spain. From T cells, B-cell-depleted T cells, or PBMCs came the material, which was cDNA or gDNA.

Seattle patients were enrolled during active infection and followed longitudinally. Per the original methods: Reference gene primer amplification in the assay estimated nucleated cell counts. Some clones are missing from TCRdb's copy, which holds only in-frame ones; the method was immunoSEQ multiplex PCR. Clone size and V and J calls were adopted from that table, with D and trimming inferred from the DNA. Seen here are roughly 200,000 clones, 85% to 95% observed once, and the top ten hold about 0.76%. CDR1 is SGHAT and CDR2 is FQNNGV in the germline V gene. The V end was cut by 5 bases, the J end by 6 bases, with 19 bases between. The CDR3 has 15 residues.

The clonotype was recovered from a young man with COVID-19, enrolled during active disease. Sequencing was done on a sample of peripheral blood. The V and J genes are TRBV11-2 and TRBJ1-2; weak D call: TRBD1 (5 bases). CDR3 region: CASSPIRVEKNGYTF. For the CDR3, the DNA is TGTGCCAGCAGCCCGATCAGGGTAGAGAAAAATGGCTACACCTTC.